One T cell receptor (beta chain) is described in this entry. What it binds is not known. CDR1 SGHNT and CDR2 YYREEE come from the germline V gene (reference sequence). Deletions cut 4 bases from V and 2 bases from J, with 16 bases between. The CDR3 has 16 amino acids. Extraction of total RNA produced a minimum of 5 micrograms from each sample. This sample stems from a study of blood T cells in healthy people across ages. Study observations and caveats: Long-lived donors exceeded aged donors in naive CD4+ cells and diversity.

The second PCR ran roughly 6 to 11 cycles with a sample-barcoded 5' primer and J-beta primers. Via MiXCR, TCRdb re-called the 5' RACE reads, giving one row per CDR3 protein. The data hold hundreds of thousands of distinct CDR3 sequences, with 32% observed a single time. The V and J genes are TRBV5-4 and TRBJ2-1; D tentatively reads TRBD1 or TRBD2 (5 bases each). The sequence derives from an elderly woman in good health. Sequenced: blood. For the CDR3, the DNA is TGTGCCAGCAGCCTGGGGTGGGACCGAACCTACAATGAGCAGTTCTTC. Residues: CASSLGWDRTYNEQFF.